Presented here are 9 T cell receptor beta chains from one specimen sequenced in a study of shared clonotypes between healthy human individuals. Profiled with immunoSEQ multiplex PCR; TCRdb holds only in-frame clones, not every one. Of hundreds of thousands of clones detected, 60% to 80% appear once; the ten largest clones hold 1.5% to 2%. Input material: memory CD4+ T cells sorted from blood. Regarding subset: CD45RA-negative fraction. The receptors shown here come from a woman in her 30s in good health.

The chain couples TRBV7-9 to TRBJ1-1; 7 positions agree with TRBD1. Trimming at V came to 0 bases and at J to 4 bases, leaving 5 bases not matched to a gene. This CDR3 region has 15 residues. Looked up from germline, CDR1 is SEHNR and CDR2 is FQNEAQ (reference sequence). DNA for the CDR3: TGTGCCAGCAGCTTAGCGGGAGGGGGCGTCACTGAAGCTTTCTTT. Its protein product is CASSLAGGGVTEAFF.

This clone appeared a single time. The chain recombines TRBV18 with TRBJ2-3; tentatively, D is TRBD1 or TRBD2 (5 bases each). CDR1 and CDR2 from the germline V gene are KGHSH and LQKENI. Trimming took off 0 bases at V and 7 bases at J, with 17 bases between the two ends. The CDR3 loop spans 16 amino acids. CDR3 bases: TGTGCCAGCTCACCACCGCTAAGCGCCTGGGGGAATACGCAGTATTTT. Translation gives CASSPPLSAWGNTQYF.

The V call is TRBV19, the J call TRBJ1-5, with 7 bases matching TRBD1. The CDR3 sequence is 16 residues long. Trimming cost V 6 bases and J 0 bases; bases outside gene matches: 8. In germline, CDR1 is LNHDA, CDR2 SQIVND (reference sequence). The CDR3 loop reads CASRRQGQNSNQPQHF. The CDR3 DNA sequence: TGTGCCAGTAGGAGACAGGGCCAAAATAGCAATCAGCCCCAGCATTTT.

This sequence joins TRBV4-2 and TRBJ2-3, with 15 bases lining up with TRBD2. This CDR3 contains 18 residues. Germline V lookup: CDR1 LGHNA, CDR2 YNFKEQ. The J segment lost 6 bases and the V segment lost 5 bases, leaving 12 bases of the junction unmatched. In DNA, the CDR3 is TGTGCCAGCAGCTCACAGCCCGGACTAGCGGGAGGGCTGGATACGCAGTATTTT. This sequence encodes CASSSQPGLAGGLDTQYF.

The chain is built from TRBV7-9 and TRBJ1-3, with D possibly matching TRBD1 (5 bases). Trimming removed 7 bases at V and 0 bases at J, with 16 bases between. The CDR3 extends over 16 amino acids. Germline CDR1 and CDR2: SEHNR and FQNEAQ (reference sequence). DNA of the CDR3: TGTGCCAGCACTCCAAGGGAGGGGAGCTCTGGAAACACCATATATTTT. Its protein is CASTPREGSSGNTIYF.

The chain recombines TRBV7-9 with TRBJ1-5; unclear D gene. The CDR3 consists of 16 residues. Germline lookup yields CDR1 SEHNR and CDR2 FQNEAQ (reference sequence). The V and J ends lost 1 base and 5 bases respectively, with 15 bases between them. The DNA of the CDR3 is TGTGCCAGCAGCTTAGTCGCTCCCTCCGGGGATCAGCCCCAGCATTTT. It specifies CASSLVAPSGDQPQHF.

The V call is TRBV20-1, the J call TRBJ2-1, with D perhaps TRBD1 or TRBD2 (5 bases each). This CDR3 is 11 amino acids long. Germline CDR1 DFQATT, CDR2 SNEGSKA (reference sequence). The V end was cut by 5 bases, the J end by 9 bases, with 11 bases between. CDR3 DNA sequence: TGCAGTGCTGGGGGTCAGGGTGAGCAGTTCTTC. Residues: CSAGGQGEQFF.

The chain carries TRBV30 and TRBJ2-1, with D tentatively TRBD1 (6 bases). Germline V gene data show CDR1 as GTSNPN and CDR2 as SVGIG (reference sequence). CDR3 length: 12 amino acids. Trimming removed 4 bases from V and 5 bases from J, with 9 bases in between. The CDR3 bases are TGTGCCTGGAAGGACAGAGACAATGAGCAGTTCTTC. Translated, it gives CAWKDRDNEQFF.

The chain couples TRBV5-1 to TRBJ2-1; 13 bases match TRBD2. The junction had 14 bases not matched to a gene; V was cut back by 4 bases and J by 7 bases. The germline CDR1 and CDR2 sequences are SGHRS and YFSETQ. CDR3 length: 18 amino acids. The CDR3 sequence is CASSRTYGTSGMRNEQFF. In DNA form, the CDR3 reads TGCGCCAGCAGCCGGACTTACGGGACTAGCGGGATGCGGAATGAGCAGTTCTTC.